One and the same sample provided the 17 T cell receptor beta chains below, sequenced in a study of T cells after yellow fever vaccination. TCRdb processed the 5' RACE reads anew with MiXCR; each CDR3 protein has one entry. Of some 240,000 distinct CDR3 sequences in the sample, about 3% were seen once. The material was CD4+ T cells sorted from PBMCs, obtained 10 days after the yellow fever booster vaccination. The source is a man aged 18 to 35 who received the YFV17D yellow fever vaccine.

V usage is TRBV29-1 and J usage is TRBJ2-5, with a weak D call TRBD1 (6 bases). The CDR3 runs to 14 residues. Trimming removed 1 base at V and 4 bases at J, with 13 bases between. CDR1 is SQVTM, CDR2 ANQGSEA, per germline. The chain's CDR3 is CSVEVSRGGETQYF. For the CDR3, the DNA is TGCAGCGTTGAAGTTTCGAGAGGGGGAGAGACCCAGTACTTC.

This clonotype was counted only a few times. The V gene is TRBV4-3, the J gene TRBJ2-7, with 8 bases that match TRBD1. From germline, CDR1 is LGHNA and CDR2 YSLEER. CDR3 length: 15 amino acids. Trimming removed 0 bases from V and 9 bases from J; junction bases left unmatched: 10. CDR3 DNA: TGCGCCAGCAGCCAAGAAGACAGGGGAACGGCGGGGCAGTACTTC. Its protein is CASSQEDRGTAGQYF.

This clonotype occurred many times. CDR3 protein: CASSYGQLEQYF. The DNA for the CDR3 is TGTGCCAGCAGTTACGGGCAACTCGAGCAGTACTTC. V usage is TRBV6-6 and J usage is TRBJ2-7; D not resolved. Germline V CDR1 and CDR2: MNHNY, SVGAGI (reference sequence). CDR3 length: 12 amino acids. Trimming removed 2 bases at V and 6 bases at J, with 8 bases between.

There are many counts of this clonotype. The rearrangement uses TRBV6-5 and TRBJ1-1, with D perhaps matching TRBD1 (6 bases). The CDR3 totals 17 residues. V was shortened by 7 bases and J by 4 bases, with 25 bases between the two germline ends. Germline values: CDR1 MNHEY, CDR2 SVGAGI. CDR3 residues: CASIRDWGPAESTEAFF. The CDR3 nucleotides are TGTGCCAGCATTAGGGATTGGGGGCCCGCCGAGTCCACTGAAGCTTTCTTT.

The chain recombines TRBV29-1 with TRBJ2-1; 8 bases align to TRBD2. With 8 bases clipped from V and 6 bases from J, the junction kept 6 bases outside the gene matches. Germline V gene sequence: CDR1 SQVTM, CDR2 ANQGSEA. This CDR3 comprises 12 residues. The CDR3 coding sequence is TGCAGCTCTAGGACTAGCTTCAATGAGCAGTTCTTC. It translates to CSSRTSFNEQFF.

This clonotype was detected many times. The chain carries TRBV5-1 and TRBJ1-1; no definite D call. Trimming pared 4 bases from V and 2 bases from J, leaving 9 bases between. CDR3 length: 13 residues. Germline loops: CDR1 SGHRS, CDR2 YFSETQ. This CDR3 is CASSGTVNTEAFF. The CDR3 bases are TGCGCCAGCAGCGGTACAGTTAACACTGAAGCTTTCTTT.

This clonotype has only a few counts. V gene TRBV10-3 combines with J gene TRBJ2-3; no clear D gene. The CDR3 has 13 amino acids. Trimming stripped 7 bases from V and 0 bases from J, with 8 bases between. The germline V gene encodes CDR1 ENHRY and CDR2 SYGVKD. This chain's CDR3 is CAIKEDSTDTQYF. CDR3 bases: TGTGCCATCAAAGAGGACAGCACAGATACGCAGTATTTT.

Only a few counts were recorded for this clonotype. The J gene is TRBJ2-1, the V gene TRBV7-2; tentatively, D is TRBD1 or TRBD2 (5 bases each). V lost 4 bases and J lost 8, with 18 bases in between. This CDR3 contains 15 residues. Germline V CDR1 and CDR2: SGHTA, FQGNSA. In nucleotides, the CDR3 is TGTGCCAGCAGCTCAGGTCAGGCAGGGCGGGATGAGCAGTTCTTC. This translates into CASSSGQAGRDEQFF. Complete variable domain (other parts from reference TRBV7-2 and TRBJ2-1): GAGVSQSPSNKVTEKGKDVELRCDPISGHTALYWYRQSLGQGLEFLIYFQGNSAPDKSGLPSDRFSAERTGGSVSTLTIQRTQQEDSAVYLCASSSGQAGRDEQFFGPGTRLTVL.

This clonotype was seen at least ten times. As DNA, the CDR3 is TGCGCCAGCAGCTTGACCGGGGGGGCCGGTCGGACCCAGTACTTC. Its translation is CASSLTGGAGRTQYF. The rearrangement joins TRBV5-1 to TRBJ2-5; 8 bases fit TRBD2. The junction had 9 bases not matched to a gene; V was cut back by 1 base and J by 7 bases. CDR1 and CDR2 (germline): SGHRS, YFSETQ. CDR3 size: 15 residues.

This clonotype was counted many times. The chain couples TRBV7-2 to TRBJ2-5, with D unclear. CDR3 length: 12 amino acids. Germline CDR1 SGHTA, CDR2 FQGNSA. V lost 5 bases and J 0 bases, leaving 4 bases between the germline ends. CDR3 sequence reads: CASSGYQETQYF. CDR3 nucleotide sequence: TGTGCCAGCAGCGGGTACCAAGAGACCCAGTACTTC.

Ten or more counts support this clonotype. The rearrangement joins TRBV7-9 to TRBJ2-1; D not certain. Trimming left V 1 base short and J 5 bases short, with 6 bases between. Germline values: CDR1 SEHNR, CDR2 FQNEAQ (reference sequence). CDR3 length: 13 residues. The DNA of the CDR3 is TGTGCCAGCAGCTTAGTCCCAGACAATGAGCAGTTCTTC. It codes for CASSLVPDNEQFF.

The table lists this clonotype with many counts. The chain is built from TRBV10-3 and TRBJ1-5, with a possible D match to TRBD1 (6 bases). The germline V gene has CDR1 ENHRY and CDR2 SYGVKD. Trimming took off 0 bases at V and 3 bases at J, with 15 bases between the two ends. The CDR3 runs 17 residues. The CDR3 DNA reads TGTGCCATCAGTGAGTCGATCCCCACAGGGAACAATCAGCCCCAGCATTTT. It is translated as CAISESIPTGNNQPQHF.

In this sample, this clonotype turned up a few times. The gene calls are TRBV12-5 and TRBJ1-1, with D maybe TRBD1 (5 bases). CDR3 length: 16 residues. Trimming cost V 3 bases and J 4 bases, with 18 bases left between them. Germline CDR1 and CDR2: LGHNT and FRNRAP. The CDR3 sequence: CASGFVSGGGGTEAFF. The CDR3 DNA is TGTGCTAGTGGTTTTGTCAGCGGGGGAGGAGGCACTGAAGCTTTCTTT.

The chain employs TRBV7-2 and TRBJ2-7; D is ambiguous. V gave up 4 bases and J gave up 0 bases, with 22 bases separating them. The CDR3 contains 18 residues. Germline CDR1 reads SGHTA; CDR2 reads FQGNSA. In nucleotides, the CDR3 is TGTGCCAGCAGCTCCCGGGCCCAGGCCTTTGGGTACTCCTACGAGCAGTACTTC. Amino acid sequence: CASSSRAQAFGYSYEQYF.

In this sample, this clonotype turned up many times. The chain combines TRBV5-1 with TRBJ2-1; TRBD2 aligns across 13 bases. The germline CDR1 and CDR2 sequences are SGHRS and YFSETQ. The CDR3 runs to 16 residues. The V segment lost 1 base and the J segment 9 bases; nucleotides outside the gene matches: 7. CDR3 bases: TGCGCCAGCAGCTTGCCGACTAGCGGGGGGACTCGTGAGCAGTTCTTC. Protein: CASSLPTSGGTREQFF.

The V gene is TRBV30, the J gene TRBJ1-1; D call uncertain. In germline, CDR1 is GTSNPN, CDR2 SVGIG (reference sequence). Trimming removed 2 bases at V and 0 bases at J, with 7 bases between. The CDR3 length is 13 residues. CDR3 coding DNA: TGTGCCTGGAGTAACGGCATGAACACTGAAGCTTTCTTT. This sequence encodes CAWSNGMNTEAFF.

This clonotype was seen ten or more times. This chain uses TRBV12-3 or TRBV12-4 with TRBJ2-1, with D perhaps assigned TRBD1 or TRBD2 (5 bases each). The CDR3 runs to 11 residues. Trimming took off 7 bases at V and 10 bases at J, with 11 bases between the two ends. Written as DNA, the CDR3 is TGTGCCAGCACCCAGGGCGGGGAGCAGTTCTTC. As protein: CASTQGGEQFF.